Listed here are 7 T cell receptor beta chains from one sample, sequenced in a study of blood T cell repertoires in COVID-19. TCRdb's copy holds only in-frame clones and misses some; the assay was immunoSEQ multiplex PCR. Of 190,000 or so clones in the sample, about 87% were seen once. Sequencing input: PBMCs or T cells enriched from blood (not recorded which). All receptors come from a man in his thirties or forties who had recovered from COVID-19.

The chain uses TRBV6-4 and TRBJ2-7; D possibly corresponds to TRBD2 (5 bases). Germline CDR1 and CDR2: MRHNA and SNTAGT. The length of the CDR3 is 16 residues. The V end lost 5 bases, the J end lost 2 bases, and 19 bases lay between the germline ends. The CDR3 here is CASSLIPGSPTYEQYF. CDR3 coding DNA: TGTGCCAGCAGTCTCATCCCGGGATCCCCTACCTACGAGCAGTACTTC.

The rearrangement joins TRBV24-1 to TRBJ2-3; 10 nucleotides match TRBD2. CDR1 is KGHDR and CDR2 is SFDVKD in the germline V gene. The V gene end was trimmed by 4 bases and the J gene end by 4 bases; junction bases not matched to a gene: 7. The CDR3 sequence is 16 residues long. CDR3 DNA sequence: TGTGCCACCAGTGAGCCAGCGGGGGGGCCAGCAGATACGCAGTATTTT. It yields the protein CATSEPAGGPADTQYF.

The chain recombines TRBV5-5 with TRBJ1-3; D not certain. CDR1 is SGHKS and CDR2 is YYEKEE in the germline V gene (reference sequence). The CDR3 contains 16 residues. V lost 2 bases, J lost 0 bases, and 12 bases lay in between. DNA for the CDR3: TGTGCCAGCAGCTTCGGTTTTTTGAGCTCTGGAAACACCATATATTTT. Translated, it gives CASSFGFLSSGNTIYF.

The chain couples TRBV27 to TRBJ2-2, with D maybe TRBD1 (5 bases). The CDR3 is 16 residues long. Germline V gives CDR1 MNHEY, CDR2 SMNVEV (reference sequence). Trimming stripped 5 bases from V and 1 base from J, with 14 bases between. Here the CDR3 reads CASSPLRTGNTGELFF. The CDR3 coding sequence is TGTGCCAGCAGTCCCCTCCGAACAGGGAACACCGGGGAGCTGTTTTTT.

The CDR3 DNA reads as TGTGCCAGCAGCGAATCGGGTCCTGGGGCCAACGTCCTGACTTTC. The encoded protein is CASSESGPGANVLTF. This chain links TRBV9 with TRBJ2-6; no definite D call. The germline V and J ends were trimmed by 3 bases and 2 bases, with 9 bases remaining between them. CDR1 and CDR2 from the germline V gene are SGDLS and YYNGEE. The CDR3 loop spans 15 amino acids.

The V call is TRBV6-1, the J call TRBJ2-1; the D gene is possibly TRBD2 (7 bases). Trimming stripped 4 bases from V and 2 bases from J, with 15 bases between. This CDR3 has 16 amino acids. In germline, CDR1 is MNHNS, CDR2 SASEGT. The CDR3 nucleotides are TGTGCCAGCAGTGGGGGGGGCGGGCGGACCTACAATGAGCAGTTCTTC. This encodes CASSGGGGRTYNEQFF.

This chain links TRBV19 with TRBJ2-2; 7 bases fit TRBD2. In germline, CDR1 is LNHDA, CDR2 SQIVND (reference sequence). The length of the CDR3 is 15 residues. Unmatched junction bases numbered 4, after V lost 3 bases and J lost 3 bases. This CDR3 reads CASSIWGRDTGELFF. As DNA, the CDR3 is TGTGCCAGTAGTATTTGGGGGAGGGACACCGGGGAGCTGTTTTTT. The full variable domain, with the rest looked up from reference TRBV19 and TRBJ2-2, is DGGITQSPKYLFRKEGQNVTLSCEQNLNHDAMYWYRQDPGQGLRLIYYSQIVNDFQKGDIAEGYSVSREKKESFPLTVTSAQKNPTAFYLCASSIWGRDTGELFFGEGSRLTVL.